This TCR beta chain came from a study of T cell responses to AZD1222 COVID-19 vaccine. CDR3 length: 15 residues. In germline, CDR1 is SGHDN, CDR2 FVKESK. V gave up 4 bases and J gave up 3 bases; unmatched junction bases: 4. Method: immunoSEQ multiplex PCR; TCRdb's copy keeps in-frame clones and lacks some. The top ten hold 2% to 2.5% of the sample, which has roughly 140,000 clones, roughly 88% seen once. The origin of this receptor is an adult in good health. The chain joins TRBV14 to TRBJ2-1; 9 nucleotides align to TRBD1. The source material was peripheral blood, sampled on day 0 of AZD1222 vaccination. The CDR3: CASSPGQGFYNEQFF. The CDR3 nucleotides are TGTGCCAGCAGCCCGGGACAGGGATTCTACAATGAGCAGTTCTTC.